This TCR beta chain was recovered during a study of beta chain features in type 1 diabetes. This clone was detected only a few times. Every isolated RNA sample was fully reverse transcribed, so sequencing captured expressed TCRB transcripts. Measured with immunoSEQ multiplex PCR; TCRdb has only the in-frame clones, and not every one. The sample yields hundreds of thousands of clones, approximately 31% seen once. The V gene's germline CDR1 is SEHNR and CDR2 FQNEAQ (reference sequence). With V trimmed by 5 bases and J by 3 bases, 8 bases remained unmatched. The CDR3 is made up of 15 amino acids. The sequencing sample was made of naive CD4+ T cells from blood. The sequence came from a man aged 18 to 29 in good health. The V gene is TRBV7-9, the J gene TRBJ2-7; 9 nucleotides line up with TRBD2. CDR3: CASSTRLAEYYEQYF. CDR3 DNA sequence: TGTGCCAGCAGCACACGACTAGCGGAGTACTACGAGCAGTACTTC.